Shown below are 22 T cell receptor beta chains from a single sample sequenced in a study of patients and donors after allogeneic stem cell transplantation. MiXCR was run by TCRdb on the RT-PCR reads, yielding one entry per CDR3 protein. The table shows 800,000 to 1,000,000 distinct CDR3 sequences, with more than 15% occurring only once. The sequencing sample was made of blood, either unsorted or a sorted T cell fraction (not recorded which). The receptors were sampled from a human donor who was either an allogeneic HSCT recipient or a stem cell or donor lymphocyte infusion donor (not recorded which). It is not recorded whose cells these are; they may come from a transplant donor.

This clonotype was seen repeatedly, ten times or more. The chain employs TRBV5-6 and TRBJ1-1, with D uncertain. V dropped 1 base and J dropped 4 bases, with 11 bases sitting between them. The CDR3 spans 14 residues. Germline CDR1 and CDR2: SGHDT and YYEEEE. The CDR3 DNA reads TGTGCCAGCAGCTTGTGGGAGCAACTCACTGAAGCTTTCTTT. This encodes CASSLWEQLTEAFF.

There are a few counts of this clonotype. The rearrangement uses TRBV20-1 and TRBJ2-7, with D perhaps matching TRBD1 (6 bases). V dropped 3 bases and J dropped 7 bases, with 22 bases sitting between them. The CDR3 sequence is 15 residues long. Germline V gives CDR1 DFQATT, CDR2 SNEGSKA (reference sequence). The CDR3 DNA reads as TGCAGTGCTAGCTCCGGGACATCTAAATTCGAAGAGCAGTACTTC. Its translation is CSASSGTSKFEEQYF.

This clonotype was counted once. The chain links TRBV9 to TRBJ1-2; the match to TRBD1 covers 8 bases. Trimming took 5 bases from V and 4 from J; bases not matched to a gene: 7. CDR3 length: 14 amino acids. Germline-derived CDR1 and CDR2 are SGDLS and YYNGEE. The CDR3 bases are TGTGCCAGCAGATCCGGGACAGGTGCCTATGGCTACACCTTC. Its protein is CASRSGTGAYGYTF.

This clonotype occurred a few times. V gene TRBV12-3 or TRBV12-4 combines with J gene TRBJ2-6; tentative D call: TRBD2 (5 bases). This CDR3 has 15 residues. The V end was cut by 7 bases, the J end by 1 base, with 11 bases between. CDR3: CASNHRGSGANVLTF. CDR3 nucleotides: TGTGCCAGCAACCACCGGGGTTCTGGGGCCAACGTCCTGACTTTC.

The V gene is TRBV6-2 or TRBV6-3, the J gene TRBJ2-3, with 8 bases matching TRBD1. Trimming at V came to 4 bases and at J to 5 bases, leaving 5 bases not matched to a gene. The CDR3 spans 14 residues. In germline, CDR1 is MNHEY, CDR2 SVGEGT. The CDR3 protein is CASSSPGQGDTQYF. DNA of the CDR3: TGTGCCAGCAGTTCCCCCGGACAGGGAGATACGCAGTATTTT.

Remarks on this clonotype: Germline is not matched at one junction end, which may reflect a read error. The chain employs TRBV29-1 and TRBJ1-3; 7 bases are shared with TRBD1. CDR3 length: 16 amino acids. Germline assignment: CDR1 SQVTM and CDR2 ANQGSEA. CDR3 in amino acids: CSVEGSTGISGNTIYF. CDR3 nucleotides: TGCAGCGTTGAGGGGTCGACAGGGATCTCTGGAAACACTATATATTTT.

The chain combines TRBV24-1 with TRBJ2-1, with 7 bases matching TRBD1. V gave up 4 bases and J gave up 8 bases; unmatched junction bases: 4. From germline, CDR1 is KGHDR and CDR2 SFDVKD. The CDR3 totals 13 residues. Here the CDR3 DNA reads TGTGCCACCAGTGACCCGACAGGGTATGAGCAGTTCTTC. This translates into CATSDPTGYEQFF.

This clonotype has only a few counts. The V and J genes are TRBV3-1 and TRBJ2-7; no firm D call. The CDR3 is 13 residues long. V was trimmed by 1 base and J by 5 bases, leaving 9 bases between them. Germline-derived CDR1 and CDR2 are LGHDT and YNNKEL (reference sequence). CDR3 amino acids: CASSQVASNEQYF. CDR3 in DNA: TGTGCCAGCAGCCAAGTGGCCTCTAACGAGCAGTACTTC.

This chain's CDR3 is CATSDTGTDIYGYTF. The CDR3 DNA follows: TGTGCCACCAGTGATACCGGGACAGATATCTATGGCTACACCTTC. The chain combines TRBV24-1 with TRBJ1-2; 7 nucleotides agree with TRBD1. Unmatched junction bases numbered 7, after V lost 3 bases and J lost 4 bases. CDR3 length: 15 amino acids. Germline-derived CDR1 and CDR2 are KGHDR and SFDVKD.

This clonotype has just a few counts. The chain links TRBV4-3 to TRBJ1-1; 7 bases match TRBD1. Germline CDR1 LGHNA, CDR2 YSLEER. The CDR3 loop spans 14 amino acids. V was clipped by 6 bases and J by 8 bases; unmatched bases: 12. The CDR3 DNA is TGCGCCAGCAGTTTGAGAGGGGGCTTGAGCGAAGCTTTCTTT. Protein sequence: CASSLRGGLSEAFF.

This clonotype was observed at least ten times. This chain uses TRBV5-1 with TRBJ1-2; D perhaps matches TRBD1 (6 bases). The CDR3 runs to 15 residues. V was shortened by 3 bases and J by 8 bases, with 20 bases between the two germline ends. Germline assignment: CDR1 SGHRS and CDR2 YFSETQ. The CDR3 loop is CASSSDPGLTGGYTF. CDR3 nucleotides: TGCGCCAGCAGCTCCGATCCGGGACTGACAGGAGGCTACACCTTC.

The J gene is TRBJ1-2, the V gene TRBV7-9; D unresolved. V gave up 5 bases and J gave up 7 bases, with 8 bases separating them. The CDR3 runs to 11 residues. Looked up from germline, CDR1 is SEHNR and CDR2 is FQNEAQ (reference sequence). The CDR3 sequence is CASSPPSGYTF. The CDR3 nucleotides read TGTGCCAGCAGCCCCCCTTCTGGCTACACCTTC.

The chain is built from TRBV5-6 and TRBJ2-5; D is undetermined. Germline CDR1 reads SGHDT; CDR2 reads YYEEEE. With 4 bases removed from V and 5 bases from J, the gap between germline ends came to 12 bases. This CDR3 has 13 residues. The CDR3 bases are TGTGCCAGCAGCCGAGGCATAGGGGAGACCCAGTACTTC. It codes for CASSRGIGETQYF.

This clonotype occurred many times. The gene calls are TRBV10-3 and TRBJ2-3, with D maybe TRBD2 (6 bases). The CDR3 is 11 amino acids. From germline, CDR1 is ENHRY and CDR2 SYGVKD. The CDR3 DNA reads TGTGCGTGCCGGGGGAGAGATACGCAGTATTTT. This encodes CACRGRDTQYF.

Only a few counts were recorded for this clonotype. J is TRBJ1-1 and V is TRBV12-3 or TRBV12-4, with D tentatively TRBD1 (5 bases). The CDR3 is 13 residues long. The V end lost 4 bases, the J end lost 5 bases, and 11 bases lay between the germline ends. The CDR3 DNA sequence: TGTGCCAGCAGTTACCCGGGGGAGACTGAAGCTTTCTTT. Translating it yields CASSYPGETEAFF.

This clonotype came up a few times. The chain has TRBV6-5 and TRBJ2-5; D assignment may be TRBD1 or TRBD2 (5 bases each). V was cut by 2 bases and J by 2 bases, with 12 bases left in between. Germline V gives CDR1 MNHEY, CDR2 SVGAGI. This CDR3 comprises 15 residues. Here the CDR3 reads CASSYIGAEQETQYF. The CDR3 nucleotides read TGTGCCAGCAGTTACATCGGGGCAGAACAAGAGACCCAGTACTTC.

The DNA for the CDR3 is TGCAGTGCTAGAAGGGACAGCAGCTCTGGAAACACCATATATTTT. Its protein product is CSARRDSSSGNTIYF. J is TRBJ1-3 and V is TRBV20-1; 7 bases are a match to TRBD1. Unmatched junction bases numbered 4, after V lost 2 bases and J lost 0 bases. In germline, CDR1 is DFQATT, CDR2 SNEGSKA (reference sequence). The CDR3 has 15 amino acids.

This clonotype was counted at least ten times. The genes are TRBV5-1 and TRBJ2-1; D might be TRBD2 (7 bases). Germline values: CDR1 SGHRS, CDR2 YFSETQ. The V end lost 4 bases, the J end lost 1 base, and 12 bases lay between the germline ends. The CDR3 is 15 residues long. The CDR3 loop reads CASSAGASSYNEQFF. CDR3 DNA sequence: TGCGCCAGCAGCGCGGGGGCCAGTTCCTACAATGAGCAGTTCTTC. The entire variable domain, with the rest obtained from reference TRBV5-1 and TRBJ2-1, is as follows: KAGVTQTPRYLIKTRGQQVTLSCSPISGHRSVSWYQQTPGQGLQFLFEYFSETQRNKGNFPGRFSGRQFSNSRSEMNVSTLELGDSALYLCASSAGASSYNEQFFGPGTRLTVL.

The J gene is TRBJ1-1, the V gene TRBV5-1; 12 bases align to TRBD1. CDR1 is SGHRS, CDR2 YFSETQ, per germline. The trim removed 0 bases at V and 6 bases at J, leaving 9 bases unmatched. CDR3 size: 17 residues. In nucleotides, the CDR3 is TGCGCCAGCAGCTTGGTCGGGACAGGGGGCGCAAGGGCTGAAGCTTTCTTT. Translation: CASSLVGTGGARAEAFF.

This chain connects TRBV7-9 to TRBJ2-7; D possibly matches TRBD1 or TRBD2 (5 bases each). The germline V and J ends were trimmed by 4 bases and 6 bases, with 10 bases remaining between them. The CDR3 runs 12 residues. Germline CDR1 and CDR2: SEHNR and FQNEAQ (reference sequence). This chain's CDR3 is CASSSPGSEQYF. For the CDR3, the DNA is TGTGCCAGCAGCTCCCCAGGGAGCGAGCAGTACTTC.

The gene calls are TRBV10-3 and TRBJ2-1; the match to TRBD2 covers 8 bases. Trimming took 10 bases from V and 9 from J; bases not matched to a gene: 8. Germline assignment: CDR1 ENHRY and CDR2 SYGVKD. The CDR3 has 12 amino acids. The DNA for the CDR3 is TGTGCCACCTCCCCAGCGGGAGCTGAGCAGTTCTTC. It codes for CATSPAGAEQFF.

A few counts support this clonotype. The chain carries TRBV29-1 and TRBJ2-1; 7 bases line up with TRBD2. The J segment lost 4 bases and the V segment lost 3 bases, leaving 6 bases of the junction unmatched. The CDR3 spans 14 residues. Germline V CDR1 and CDR2: SQVTM, ANQGSEA. CDR3 loop: CSVDGSGIYNEQFF. The CDR3 DNA reads TGCAGCGTTGACGGGAGCGGGATTTACAATGAGCAGTTCTTC.